The 30 T cell receptor beta chains given below trace back to one sample, sequenced in a study of brain T cells in children with intractable seizures (dated by TCRdb to about 2021). The library came from the immunoSEQ multiplex PCR assay. The table was pulled from immuneACCESS by TCRdb, which kept in-frame rearrangements only. Such tables lose some clones; where checked, under half of the loss comes from unresolved V genes, and the rest has no known cause. The sample includes 55,000 to 80,000 clones, with roughly 95% observed a single time. The ten largest clones take up 0.38% of the sample. The time point label here, explained by the study, means: resected brain tissue, or blood drawn just prior to surgery. The material sequenced was peripheral blood, taken at surgery. These receptors were taken from a boy younger than two with focal cortical dysplasia and intractable seizures.

This rearrangement joins TRBV5-1 to TRBJ1-3; TRBD1 agrees at 8 bases. The CDR3 is 14 residues long. The trim removed 6 bases at V and 4 bases at J, leaving 6 bases unmatched. CDR1 is SGHRS and CDR2 is YFSETQ in the germline V gene. In DNA form, the CDR3 reads TGCGCCAGCACCCCGGACAGGGCGGGAAACACCATATATTTT. Its translation: CASTPDRAGNTIYF.

The V gene is TRBV6-5, the J gene TRBJ2-7; possible D gene TRBD2, 6 bases. There are 15 residues in the CDR3. Trimming shortened V by 4 bases and J by 3 bases, and 16 bases separated the two germline ends. Germline V gene sequence: CDR1 MNHEY, CDR2 SVGAGI. Here the CDR3 reads CASSSRLGPLYEQYF. DNA of the CDR3: TGTGCCAGCAGTTCCAGACTAGGCCCCCTCTACGAGCAGTACTTC.

The V and J genes are TRBV12-5 and TRBJ2-3; D is possibly TRBD2 (5 bases). Germline V lookup: CDR1 LGHNT, CDR2 FRNRAP. The V gene lost 6 bases and the J gene lost 1 base, with 14 bases spanning the gap. CDR3 length: 15 amino acids. The chain's CDR3 is CASGWTRDRTDTQYF. The CDR3 DNA follows: TGTGCTAGTGGCTGGACTCGAGACCGCACAGATACGCAGTATTTT.

The chain carries TRBV7-9 and TRBJ1-6; D possibly corresponds to TRBD1 (6 bases). V was clipped by 2 bases and J by 13 bases, with 9 bases between them. CDR3 length: 12 residues. Per germline, CDR1 SEHNR and CDR2 FQNEAQ (reference sequence). The CDR3 protein is CASSLKQGPLHF. In DNA form, the CDR3 reads TGTGCCAGCAGCTTAAAACAGGGTCCCCTCCACTTT.

The chain joins TRBV19 to TRBJ2-1; no firm D call. The germline CDR1 and CDR2 sequences are LNHDA and SQIVND (reference sequence). The CDR3 has 13 residues. V was shortened by 3 bases and J by 8 bases, with 11 bases between the two germline ends. The chain's CDR3 is CASSISVWDEQFF. DNA of the CDR3: TGTGCCAGTAGTATTTCGGTCTGGGATGAGCAGTTCTTC.

The chain carries TRBV14 and TRBJ2-4; either TRBD1 or TRBD2 may fit D (5 bases each). This CDR3 comprises 14 residues. CDR1 is SGHDN and CDR2 is FVKESK in the germline V gene. Trimming left V 6 bases short and J 4 bases short, with 13 bases between. The CDR3 is CASRLGPIKNIQYF. The CDR3 region has the DNA TGTGCCAGCAGGCTGGGACCGATAAAAAACATTCAGTACTTC.

The chain uses TRBV7-2 and TRBJ1-1, with no clear D. Per the germline V gene, CDR1 is SGHTA and CDR2 is FQGNSA. This CDR3 has 13 residues. Trimming stripped 3 bases from V and 6 bases from J, with 11 bases between. The CDR3 bases are TGTGCCAGCAGCTTGGTCCAAGGCGCTGAAGCTTTCTTT. It specifies CASSLVQGAEAFF.

This chain uses TRBV28 with TRBJ2-5; D unclear. V was pared by 2 bases and J by 5 bases, with 3 bases between. This CDR3 is 11 amino acids long. The germline V gene encodes CDR1 MDHEN and CDR2 SYDVKM. DNA of the CDR3: TGTGCCAGCAGTTTAAGGGAGACCCAGTACTTC. Protein: CASSLRETQYF.

The gene calls are TRBV9 and TRBJ2-4; D may match TRBD1 or TRBD2 (7 bases each). Germline V lookup: CDR1 SGDLS, CDR2 YYNGEE. Trimming stripped 4 bases from V and 5 bases from J, with 19 bases between. This CDR3 is 16 amino acids long. CDR3 sequence reads: CASSTQGGSPENIQYF. As DNA, the CDR3 is TGTGCCAGCAGCACTCAGGGGGGGTCGCCGGAAAACATTCAGTACTTC.

The V call is TRBV3-1 (or the pseudogene TRBV3-2), the J call TRBJ2-7; D possibly matches TRBD1 or TRBD2 (5 bases each). This CDR3 spans 16 amino acids. Trimming shortened V by 4 bases and J by 0 bases, and 16 bases separated the two germline ends. From germline, CDR1 is LGHDT and CDR2 YNNKEL (reference sequence). The CDR3 protein is CASSPLAGASSYEQYF. The CDR3, as DNA: TGTGCCAGCAGCCCCCTAGCCGGGGCTTCCTCCTACGAGCAGTACTTC.

V usage is TRBV5-3 and J usage is TRBJ2-2, with D possibly being TRBD1 or TRBD2 (5 bases each). TRBV5-3 is given ORF status, its function remaining uncertain. The CDR3 contains 14 residues. With 1 base removed from V and 6 bases from J, the gap between germline ends came to 10 bases. Here the CDR3 DNA reads TGTGCCAGAAGCTTGTCAGGGCGGGCCGGGGAGCTGTTTTTT. Protein product: CARSLSGRAGELFF.

The rearrangement uses TRBV6-1 and TRBJ2-3; either TRBD1 or TRBD2 may fit D (5 bases each). The V and J ends lost 2 bases and 3 bases respectively, with 18 bases between them. Per the germline V gene, CDR1 is MNHNS and CDR2 is SASEGT. This CDR3 region has 17 residues. CDR3 nucleotide sequence: TGTGCCAGCAGTGAAACTTCCGGTAGGGACCCGACAGATACGCAGTATTTT. Protein: CASSETSGRDPTDTQYF.

The chain employs TRBV4-2 and TRBJ2-5, with no clear D. Per germline, CDR1 LGHNA and CDR2 YNFKEQ. Trimming shortened V by 0 bases and J by 5 bases, and 13 bases separated the two germline ends. The CDR3 is made up of 15 amino acids. CDR3 bases: TGTGCCAGCAGCCAAGAAGATCTAGTTTCGGAGACCCAGTACTTC. Amino acid sequence: CASSQEDLVSETQYF.

V is TRBV12-3 or TRBV12-4 and J is TRBJ1-4, with D uncertain. Trimming removed 8 bases at V and 5 bases at J, with 12 bases between. The CDR3 has 13 residues. DNA of the CDR3: TGTGCCAGCTCCGACCTGAAAAATGAAAAACTGTTTTTT. Translation: CASSDLKNEKLFF.

This chain uses TRBV30 with TRBJ1-5, with D possibly TRBD1 on 5 matching bases. CDR3 length equals 13 residues. Trimming stripped 2 bases from V and 7 bases from J, with 12 bases between. The V gene's germline CDR1 is GTSNPN and CDR2 SVGIG (reference sequence). The CDR3 loop reads CAWSRGIEQPQHF. CDR3 DNA sequence: TGTGCCTGGAGTAGGGGAATTGAACAGCCCCAGCATTTT.

This clone was detected only once. This chain uses TRBV4-2 with TRBJ2-1, with TRBD2 matching over 11 bases. CDR3 length: 17 residues. V gave up 4 bases and J gave up 4 bases; unmatched junction bases: 9. Per the germline V gene, CDR1 is LGHNA and CDR2 is YNFKEQ. The CDR3 sequence is CASSRGTSGPPYNEQFF. The CDR3 DNA reads TGTGCCAGCAGCCGTGGGACTAGCGGTCCCCCGTACAATGAGCAGTTCTTC.

This rearrangement joins TRBV7-6 to TRBJ1-2; weak D call: TRBD1 (5 bases). The ends were cut back, 0 bases at V and 7 bases at J, with 18 bases in the middle. This CDR3 has 16 residues. Per the germline V gene, CDR1 is SGHVS and CDR2 is FNYEAQ. In DNA form, the CDR3 reads TGTGCCAGCAGCTTAGCGGTTGGGGACCCTGGGTCTGGCTACACCTTC. This gives the protein CASSLAVGDPGSGYTF.

J is TRBJ2-7 and V is TRBV21-1; no check of the table's D call, TRBD2, against the DNA was made. TRBV21-1 corresponds to a pseudogene. The CDR3 consists of 17 residues. The CDR3 nucleotides are TGTGCCAGCAGCTCTCGACCCGGGACTAGCGATTCCTACGAGCAGTACTTC. Its protein is CASSSRPGTSDSYEQYF.

The chain couples TRBV27 to TRBJ2-1; 10 positions match TRBD2. Germline V gene lookup returns CDR1 MNHEY and CDR2 SMNVEV (reference sequence). V lost 2 bases to trimming and J lost 5 bases; unmatched junction nucleotides: 6. The CDR3 is 16 residues long. CDR3 amino acids: CASSLMTSGYNNEQFF. The CDR3 DNA sequence: TGTGCCAGCAGTTTAATGACTAGCGGGTACAACAATGAGCAGTTCTTC.

The genes are TRBV2 and TRBJ2-4, with D unclear. From germline, CDR1 is SNHLY and CDR2 FYNNEI. The V end was cut by 2 bases, the J end by 1 base, with 6 bases between. The CDR3 has 14 residues. CDR3 nucleotides: TGTGCCAGCAGTGAACTGGAGGCCAAAAACATTCAGTACTTC. It yields the protein CASSELEAKNIQYF.

V and J are TRBV12-5 and TRBJ2-3; D gene uncertain. CDR1 and CDR2 (germline): LGHNT, FRNRAP. The V end was cut by 5 bases, the J end by 2 bases, with 8 bases between. The CDR3 is 13 amino acids. Written as DNA, the CDR3 is TGTGCTAGTGGTGGGTCCTTCACAGATACGCAGTATTTT. Its translation: CASGGSFTDTQYF.

The chain uses TRBV25-1 and TRBJ2-5; D possibly corresponds to TRBD1 (5 bases). The V gene lost 0 bases and the J gene lost 4 bases, with 12 bases spanning the gap. Germline values: CDR1 MGHDK, CDR2 SYGVNS. The CDR3 sequence is 15 residues long. The CDR3 nucleotides read TGTGCCAGCAGTGAATATAGGTATCAGGGAGAGACCCAGTACTTC. This encodes CASSEYRYQGETQYF.

The rearrangement links TRBV5-5 to TRBJ1-5; D remains ambiguous. Trimming took 2 bases from V and 7 from J, leaving 13 bases between them. The CDR3 runs to 14 residues. The V gene's germline CDR1 is SGHKS and CDR2 YYEKEE (reference sequence). This CDR3 reads CASSLSEGGQPQHF. As DNA, the CDR3 is TGTGCCAGCAGCTTAAGTGAGGGTGGCCAGCCCCAGCATTTT.

The chain is built from TRBV7-3 and TRBJ2-7, with 10 bases aligning to TRBD1. Germline assignment: CDR1 SGHTA and CDR2 FQGTGA. The junction had 5 bases not matched to a gene; V was cut back by 3 bases and J by 6 bases. The CDR3 spans 14 residues. CDR3 sequence (DNA): TGTGCCAGCAGCTTGGACAGGGGGAGTCGCGAGCAGTACTTC. This encodes CASSLDRGSREQYF.

J is TRBJ1-5 and V is TRBV7-2; no definite D call. The ends were cut back, 1 base at V and 5 bases at J, with 12 bases in the middle. The CDR3 has 15 amino acids. Germline assignment: CDR1 SGHTA and CDR2 FQGNSA. The CDR3 sequence: CASSLVYGWDQPQHF. The CDR3 coding sequence is TGTGCCAGCAGCTTAGTTTATGGTTGGGATCAGCCCCAGCATTTT.

The CDR3: CASSRRNGPSYEQYF. CDR3 DNA sequence: TGTGCCAGCAGCCGCCGAAATGGTCCCTCCTACGAGCAGTACTTC. The V gene is TRBV7-6, the J gene TRBJ2-7, with D hard to call. Germline V gene lookup returns CDR1 SGHVS and CDR2 FNYEAQ. Deletions cut 5 bases from V and 0 bases from J, with 14 bases between. The CDR3 length is 15 residues.

The chain recombines TRBV27 with TRBJ1-4; 8 nucleotides align to TRBD1. The CDR3 length is 20 residues. Trimming at V came to 2 bases and at J to 1 base, leaving 15 bases not matched to a gene. The V gene's germline CDR1 is MNHEY and CDR2 SMNVEV (reference sequence). The CDR3 protein is CASSLRSLTGDGGTNEKLFF. In nucleotides, the CDR3 is TGTGCCAGCAGTTTAAGGTCGCTGACAGGGGATGGAGGAACTAATGAAAAACTGTTTTTT. The complete variable domain, with remaining parts taken from reference TRBV27 and TRBJ1-4, reads EAQVTQNPRYLITVTGKKLTVTCSQNMNHEYMSWYRQDPGLGLRQIYYSMNVEVTDKGDVPEGYKVSRKEKRNFPLILESPSPNQTSLYFCASSLRSLTGDGGTNEKLFFGSGTQLSVL.

The chain has TRBV19 and TRBJ2-1; 7 bases line up with TRBD1. The ends lost 3 bases at V and 1 base at J; junction bases unmatched: 6. The germline V gene encodes CDR1 LNHDA and CDR2 SQIVND (reference sequence). The CDR3 consists of 16 residues. As DNA, the CDR3 is TGTGCCAGTAGTATCCTCTACAGGGGATCCTACAATGAGCAGTTCTTC. It specifies CASSILYRGSYNEQFF.

This clone was picked up one time. The V and J genes are TRBV14 and TRBJ2-5, with TRBD2 matching 11 bases. The ends lost 2 bases at V and 1 base at J; junction bases unmatched: 3. Germline V gene data show CDR1 as SGHDN and CDR2 as FVKESK. The length of the CDR3 is 16 residues. CDR3 sequence: CASSQPGTSGQETQYF. DNA for the CDR3: TGTGCCAGCAGCCAACCCGGGACTAGCGGCCAAGAGACCCAGTACTTC.

V and J are TRBV11-2 and TRBJ2-7; D possibly uses TRBD1 or TRBD2 (7 bases each). V gave up 6 bases and J gave up 1 base, with 22 bases separating them. Germline V gives CDR1 SGHAT, CDR2 FQNNGV. The CDR3 runs to 17 residues. The CDR3 here is CASRRGSGGVISYEQYF. The CDR3 DNA sequence: TGTGCCAGCAGGCGGGGGTCAGGGGGAGTTATATCCTACGAGCAGTACTTC.